This T cell receptor (beta chain) was identified during a study of blood T cell repertoires in COVID-19 (dated by TCRdb to about 2020). Notes on the research overall: Samples covering the acute and convalescent phases of COVID-19 were provided by collaborators in the United States, Italy and Spain. HLA class I and class II types, where available, came from metadata supplied by the sample provider rather than from assay-based typing. The material from the prospective study consisted of cDNA or gDNA derived from T cells, B-cell-depleted T cells, or PBMCs. Samples were obtained from the ongoing ImmuneRACE study (first 160 participants) and from some 1,300 subjects provided by 6 global collaborators. Sample metadata almost always included a de-identified subject ID, COVID-19 status, age in years and sex. Deeply sampled blood TCRbeta repertoires from subjects exposed to, actively infected with, or recovered from COVID-19 were included in the dataset. The repertoires were released in a freely available public database meant as a resource for research on the immune response to SARS-CoV-2. Results and caveats for the whole study, not just this receptor: The quantity of clinical and demographic metadata differed by source and by participant and was supplied without curation.

In the prospective study, participants were roughly 18 to 100 years old, resided in around 25 geographic areas of the United States, and were enrolled through a virtual design. In the prospective study, cohorts were assigned on the basis of participant-reported clinical history obtained from a screening survey and a study questionnaire. Recovered participants in ImmuneRACE Cohort 3 were defined as having two consecutive negative NP/OP PCR tests, clearance from a healthcare professional, or resolution of symptoms. Mobile phlebotomists in the prospective study collected whole blood, serum and a nasopharyngeal or oropharyngeal swab from every participant. Additional blood draws and questionnaires over a 2-month period could optionally be provided by prospective study participants. Before DNA extraction, prospective study blood samples were shipped either frozen or at room temperature. V sheds 4 bases and J sheds 7 bases, leaving 12 bases between their ends. Taken from cysteine to phenylalanine, the CDR3 has 12 residues. The read is trimmed to its CDR3 DNA, 36 bases read in frame from base 1. Taken from the germline V gene, the CDR1 and CDR2 loops are SGHRS and YFSETQ.

A note on this clone: Its antigen specificity is not known. One base away there is no much larger clone; base qualities are not given.

TCRbeta CDR3 regions were amplified from genomic DNA using the immunoSEQ Assay, a bias-controlled multiplex PCR. Under the source paper's analysis protocol: Within the assay, amplification of reference gene primers was used to estimate how many nucleated cells each sample contained. Sequence reads were collapsed and filtered to measure the absolute abundance of every unique TCRbeta CDR3 rearrangement. For each sample, productive Simpson clonality was calculated by taking the square root of Simpson's diversity index across productive rearrangements. As stored in TCRdb, this immuneACCESS dataset retains in-frame rearrangements with V and J assigned. A fraction of the clones does not appear; measured against another copy, unresolved V genes explain less than half of the discrepancy, and the remainder lacks a known reason. V and J calls and clone size come straight from that table; D and trimming were deduced from the DNA. A total of under 200,000 clones appear in this sample, about 88% of them only once. Of the sample, roughly 7% is held by the ten largest clones.

This TCR derives from a woman aged 45-60 years who had recovered from COVID-19. Recombination linked TRBV5-1 to TRBJ2-7; 6 matching bases give a weak D call of TRBD2. The sample comprised PBMCs or T cells enriched from blood (not recorded which). This receptor has the CDR3 CASSDQGGEQYF. The DNA reads TGCGCCAGCAGCGACCAGGGAGGTGAGCAGTACTTC.